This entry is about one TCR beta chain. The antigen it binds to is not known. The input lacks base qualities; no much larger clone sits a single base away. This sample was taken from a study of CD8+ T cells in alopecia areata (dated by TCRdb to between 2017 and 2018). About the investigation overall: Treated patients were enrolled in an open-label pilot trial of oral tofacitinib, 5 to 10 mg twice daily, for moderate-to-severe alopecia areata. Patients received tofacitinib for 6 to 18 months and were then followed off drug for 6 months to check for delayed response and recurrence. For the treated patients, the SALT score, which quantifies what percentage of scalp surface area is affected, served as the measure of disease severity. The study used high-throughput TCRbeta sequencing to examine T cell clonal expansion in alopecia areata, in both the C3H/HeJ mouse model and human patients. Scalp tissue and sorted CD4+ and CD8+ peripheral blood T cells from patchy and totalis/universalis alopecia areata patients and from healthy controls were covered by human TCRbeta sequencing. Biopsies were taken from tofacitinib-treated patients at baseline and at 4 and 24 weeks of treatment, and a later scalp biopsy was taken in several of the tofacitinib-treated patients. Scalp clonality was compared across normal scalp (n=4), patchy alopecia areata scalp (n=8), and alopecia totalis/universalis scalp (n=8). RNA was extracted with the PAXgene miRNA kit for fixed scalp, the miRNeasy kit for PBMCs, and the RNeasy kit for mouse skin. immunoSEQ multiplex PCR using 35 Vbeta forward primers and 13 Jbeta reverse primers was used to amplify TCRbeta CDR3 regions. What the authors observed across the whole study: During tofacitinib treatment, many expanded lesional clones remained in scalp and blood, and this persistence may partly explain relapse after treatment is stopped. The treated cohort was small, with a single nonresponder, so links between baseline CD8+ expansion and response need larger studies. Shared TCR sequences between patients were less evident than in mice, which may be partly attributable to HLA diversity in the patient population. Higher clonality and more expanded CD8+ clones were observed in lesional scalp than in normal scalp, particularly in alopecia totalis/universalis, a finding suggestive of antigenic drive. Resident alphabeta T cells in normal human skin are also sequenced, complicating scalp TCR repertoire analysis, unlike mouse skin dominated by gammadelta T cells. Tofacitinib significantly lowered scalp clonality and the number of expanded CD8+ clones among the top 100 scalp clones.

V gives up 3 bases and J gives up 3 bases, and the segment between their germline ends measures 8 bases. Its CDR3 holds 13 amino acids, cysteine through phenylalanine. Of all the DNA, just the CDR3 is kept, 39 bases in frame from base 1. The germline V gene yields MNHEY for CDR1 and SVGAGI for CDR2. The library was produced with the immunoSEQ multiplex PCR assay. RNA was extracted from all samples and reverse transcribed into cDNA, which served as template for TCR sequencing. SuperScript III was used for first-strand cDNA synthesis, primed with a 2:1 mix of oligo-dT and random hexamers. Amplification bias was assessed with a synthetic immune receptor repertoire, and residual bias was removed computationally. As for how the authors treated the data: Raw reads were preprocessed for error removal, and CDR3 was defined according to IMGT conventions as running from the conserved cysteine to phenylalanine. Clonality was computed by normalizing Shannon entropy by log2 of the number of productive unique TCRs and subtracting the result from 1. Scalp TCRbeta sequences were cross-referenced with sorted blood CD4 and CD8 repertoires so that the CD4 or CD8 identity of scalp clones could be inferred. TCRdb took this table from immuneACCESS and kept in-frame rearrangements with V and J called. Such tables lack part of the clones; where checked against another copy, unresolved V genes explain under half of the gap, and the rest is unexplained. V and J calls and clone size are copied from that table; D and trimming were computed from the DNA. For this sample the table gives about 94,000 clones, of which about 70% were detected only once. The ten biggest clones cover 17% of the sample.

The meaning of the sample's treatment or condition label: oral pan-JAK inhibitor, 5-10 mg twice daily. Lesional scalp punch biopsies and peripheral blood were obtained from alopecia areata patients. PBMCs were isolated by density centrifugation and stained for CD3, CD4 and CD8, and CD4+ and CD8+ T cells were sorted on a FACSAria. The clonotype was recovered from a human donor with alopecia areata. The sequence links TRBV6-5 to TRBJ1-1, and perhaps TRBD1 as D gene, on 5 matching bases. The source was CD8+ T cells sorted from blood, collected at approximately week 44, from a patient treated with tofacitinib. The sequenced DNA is TGTGCCAGCAGTTATCGAGGGGACACTGAAGCTTTCTTT. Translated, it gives CASSYRGDTEAFF.